The clone carrying this T cell receptor beta chain was observed a single time. These data are taken from a study of cytomegalovirus exposure and HLA in healthy donors. Per the germline V gene, CDR1 is SGHRS and CDR2 is YFSETQ. This CDR3 has 14 amino acids. With V trimmed by 1 base and J by 5 bases, 4 bases remained unmatched. The PCR employed 60 Vbeta primers together with 13 Jbeta primers. Sequenced by immunoSEQ multiplex PCR; TCRdb stores in-frame clones only, minus some. The sample consists of about 120,000 clones, 70% to 85% of them appearing once. The gene calls are TRBV5-1 and TRBJ2-5; 8 positions agree with TRBD1. Source material: PBMCs. The clonotype comes from a female donor in good health and CMV-seronegative. CDR3 in amino acids: CASSLQGAGETQYF. CDR3 in DNA: TGCGCCAGCAGCTTGCAGGGGGCAGGGGAGACCCAGTACTTC.